This TCR beta chain was found in a study of identical twins. General study results and limits: Within cord blood, abundant beta clonotypes carried fewer insertions, but memory repertoires showed no such trend. The study reached conclusions through statistical analysis that was cross-sectional, not following the same donors. With monozygotic twins, out-of-frame TCR alpha sharing exceeded what models estimated.

The CDR3 is made up of 14 amino acids. V was shortened by 2 bases and J by 6 bases, with 12 bases between the two germline ends. The germline CDR1 and CDR2 sequences are SGHKS and YYEKEE (reference sequence). TCRdb fed the 5' RACE reads into MiXCR, producing one record per CDR3 protein. Of some 1,600,000 distinct CDR3 sequences in the sample, 25% to 35% were seen once. All donors were healthy, and all were Caucasian. This clonotype was seen more than once but under ten times. Its antigen is currently unknown. The chain is built from TRBV5-5 and TRBJ2-1, with a possible D match to TRBD2 (5 bases). Material: cord blood. This receptor was taken from a newborn girl in good health. The CDR3 loop is CASSFELGPNEQFF. CDR3 sequence (DNA): TGTGCCAGCAGCTTTGAACTAGGACCCAATGAGCAGTTCTTC.